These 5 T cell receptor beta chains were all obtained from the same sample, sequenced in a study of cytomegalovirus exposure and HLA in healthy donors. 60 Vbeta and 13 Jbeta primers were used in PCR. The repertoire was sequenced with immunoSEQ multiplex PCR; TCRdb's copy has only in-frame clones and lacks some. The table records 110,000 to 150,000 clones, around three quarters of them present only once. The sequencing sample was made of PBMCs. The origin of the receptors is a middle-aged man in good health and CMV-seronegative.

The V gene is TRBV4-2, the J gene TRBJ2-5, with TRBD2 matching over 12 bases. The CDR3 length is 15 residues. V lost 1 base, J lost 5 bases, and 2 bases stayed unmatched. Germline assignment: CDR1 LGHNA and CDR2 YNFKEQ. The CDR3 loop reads CASSQATSGGETQYF. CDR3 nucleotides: TGTGCCAGCAGCCAAGCGACTAGCGGGGGCGAGACCCAGTACTTC.

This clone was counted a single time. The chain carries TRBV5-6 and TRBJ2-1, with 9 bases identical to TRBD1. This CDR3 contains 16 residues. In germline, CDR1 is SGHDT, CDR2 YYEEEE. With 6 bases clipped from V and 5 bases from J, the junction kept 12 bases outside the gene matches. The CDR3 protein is CASTPGWGQGDNEQFF. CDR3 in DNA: TGTGCCAGCACCCCTGGATGGGGACAGGGTGACAATGAGCAGTTCTTC.

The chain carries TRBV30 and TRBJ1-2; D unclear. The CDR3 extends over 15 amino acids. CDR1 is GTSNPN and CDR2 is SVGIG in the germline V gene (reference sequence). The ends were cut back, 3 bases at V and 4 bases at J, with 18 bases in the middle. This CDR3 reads CAWRRGSTEAYGYTF. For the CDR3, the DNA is TGTGCCTGGAGAAGAGGGAGTACAGAAGCCTATGGCTACACCTTC.

The CDR3 sequence: CASTTLDSDTQYF. The CDR3 nucleotides are TGTGCCAGCACAACCCTAGACTCAGATACGCAGTATTTT. The chain recombines TRBV19 with TRBJ2-3; D gene ambiguous. The CDR3 length is 13 residues. CDR1 LNHDA and CDR2 SQIVND come from the germline V gene (reference sequence). Trimming removed 9 bases at V and 4 bases at J, with 14 bases between.

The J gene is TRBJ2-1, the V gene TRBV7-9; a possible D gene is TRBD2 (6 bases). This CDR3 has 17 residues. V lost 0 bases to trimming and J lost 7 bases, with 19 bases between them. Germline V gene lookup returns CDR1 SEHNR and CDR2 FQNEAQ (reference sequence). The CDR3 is CASSLALGLGGGNEQFF. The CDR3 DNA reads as TGTGCCAGCAGCTTAGCGTTAGGTCTCGGGGGTGGGAATGAGCAGTTCTTC.